The TCR beta chain described here comes from a study of cytomegalovirus exposure and HLA in healthy donors (dated by TCRdb to between 2016 and 2019). Background on the whole study: According to an earlier analysis of several hundred of the donors, 150 million to 200 million T cells yielded 90 million to 130 million unique TCR beta sequences and approximately 300 Gb of sequence data. Class I and class II HLA loci were covered by the typing at four-digit resolution. Alongside the repertoire data, information on donor age, sex, ethnicity and CMV serostatus was compiled. The genetic ancestry cluster associated with self-reported Caucasian donors included about four fifths of the 398 genotyped donors. High-throughput TCR immunosequencing, statistical association of individual TCRs with disease status, and machine learning were combined to predict cytomegalovirus infection status. In a later genetic analysis, genome-wide SNP genotypes for about 55% of the roughly 670 donors were used, and that subset was treated as a discovery cohort. Typing coverage varied by locus: about 620-640 donors for A, B, C, DRB1 and DQB1; some 520 for DQA1; approximately 610 for DPA1; approximately 470 for DPB1. The study profiled the T cell repertoires of 500 to 800 subjects by immunosequencing and related them to cytomegalovirus serostatus. A later analysis re-analyzed previously published TCR beta repertoires from roughly 690 donors and added high-resolution HLA genotyping to study TCR occurrence patterns. The study was designed to test whether signatures of past pathogen exposure could be identified by cataloging public T cell receptors. An earlier analysis of 450 to 750 of the donors used high-throughput TCR beta sequencing to judge whether each TCR beta V gene segment behaved as functional or pseudogenic. Besides the first cohort of around 700 subjects, a separate validation cohort made up of over 95 different subjects was used. On average, roughly 200,000 unique TCR beta nucleotide sequences were sequenced per donor among 300 to 500 genotyped donors of the cohort, with 15% to 20% of those sequences being non-productive. Roughly 300 gigabases of sequencing data and approximately 80 million unique TCR sequences were included in an early release covering about 620 HLA-typed donors. In the later analysis, no new phenotypic data were used to find candidate immune exposures; instead, reliance was placed on TCR beta sequences and their occurrence across donors. Four or five DR-DQ haplotypes were handled as single units for association and clustering because linkage in the cohort was strong. Every discovery cohort repertoire had been produced on one sequencing platform. The paper as a whole reports these results and caveats: Because counts were too low, some 16 rarely observed V segments, including chromosome 9 orphons, were excluded from the earlier analysis of several hundred of the donors. A later genetic analysis associated a missense DCLRE1C variant with V-gene and J-gene trimming of TCR beta chains, and an independent cohort replicated the association. A further reported finding was that TCR beta sequences accurately predicted the HLA-A and HLA-B alleles for most subjects in the first cohort. Because HLA typing was unavailable for some donors at each locus, only the typed subset was used in association tests. Correlated functional status among segregating V segments might reflect linkage disequilibrium, but an unknown experimental factor could not be ruled out. According to a later analysis, TCR association rates differed among HLA loci, with DRB1 alleles showing the most associated TCRs and HLA-C alleles showing the fewest. Assigning TCR associations to individual alleles was difficult when HLA alleles, especially DR and DQ, strongly co-occurred. CMV serostatus was the only immune exposure information available for the cohort. In both the original and validation cohorts, the classifier was reported to diagnose cytomegalovirus status with high specificity and sensitivity. The study listed 164 TCR beta chains as associated with cytomegalovirus. The authors suggested that the approach could potentially be generalized to other disease states and immunological phenotypes. An earlier analysis of 587 of the donors showed that most TCR beta V segments appeared in productive rearrangements either about 87% or about 30% of the time, which broadly matched IMGT annotations. In a later genetic analysis, fewer N-insertions in productive TCRs were reported among donors in an Asian-associated ancestry cluster than the roughly 700-donor mean. Three of the identified cytomegalovirus-associated TCR beta chains were confirmed in vitro to be specific for cytomegalovirus antigens. The cohort was sequenced for TCR beta chains only, and without alpha or paired-chain data the features that could be detected were limited. A cluster of highly shared sequence variants was judged likely to represent a technical artifact of the sequencing pipeline. The 87-base-pair reads could not distinguish some IMGT-functional V segments, including TRBV6-2 and TRBV6-3, so those segments were excluded. In a later analysis, HLA-associated TCR beta chains were found to be more clonally expanded and to have lower generation probabilities than equally common non-associated chains. In a later analysis, about 17,000 TCR beta sequences were associated with specific HLA alleles at a false discovery rate of 0.05. The presence/absence analyses assumed that sequencing depth was roughly uniform across donors, and that assumption may not be true. A later analysis found that most CMV-associated TCR beta chains appeared HLA-restricted, with HLA associations seemingly driven largely by CMV exposure. Most TCR sequences were observed very rarely across donors, whereas some public TCRs were present in many individuals. A later analysis reported that several top co-occurrence clusters appeared linked to parvovirus B19, influenza, CMV and Epstein-Barr virus.

The cohort was made up of 500 to 850 healthy bone marrow donors. Cohort members were all nominally healthy when sampled, although unrecorded immune exposures were likely present. The donor was CMV seronegative and belonged to the group of over 350 seronegative cohort members. Each donor provided a peripheral blood sample, and peripheral blood mononuclear cells were used for TCR beta sequencing. The Qiagen DNeasy Blood Extraction Kit was used to extract genomic DNA from the blood cell samples. There are 15 amino acids in the CDR3, from cysteine to phenylalanine inclusive. Of all the DNA, just the CDR3 is kept, 45 bases in frame from base 1. The junction shows trimming of 6 bases on V and 4 bases on J, and the gene matches do not reach 7 bases of it. CDR1 SGHRS and CDR2 YFSETQ are derived from the germline V gene. The library was produced with the immunoSEQ multiplex PCR assay. For the multiplex PCR, a mixture combining 60 forward primers for TCR Vbeta segments and 13 reverse primers for TCR Jbeta segments was used. A multiplex PCR assay on genomic DNA amplified the CDR3 region of rearranged TCR beta genes. Amplified TCR beta libraries were sequenced as 87-base-pair reads on the Illumina HiSeq System. On the authors' methods: A later analysis tallied 70 million to 100 million unique TCR beta chains across the approximately 670 repertoires, and around 10 million of those chains were shared by two or more donors. Raw reads were error-corrected and collapsed into unique sequences with a nearest-neighbor algorithm that merged closely related sequences to remove PCR and sequencing errors. V, D and J gene segments were assigned by aligning CDR3 sequences to IMGT reference sequences. For a sequence to be retained, at least a six-nucleotide match to both a V gene segment and a J gene segment was required. A rearrangement counted as productive if the CDR3 had no stop codons and remained in frame with V and J, and every other rearrangement counted as non-productive. Following IMGT convention, CDR3 was defined as the stretch from the second conserved V-encoded cysteine to the conserved J-encoded phenylalanine. The earlier analysis of more than 450 of the donors excluded sequences that lacked an unambiguous match to a single V gene segment. An earlier analysis of several hundred of the donors classified V segments as functional when productive rearrangements were above 56.7% and as segregating when the standard deviation between donors was above 5%. A statistical classification framework was built to diagnose cytomegalovirus status from the catalog of TCR beta chain sequences. In a later analysis, V and J genes were assigned by comparing TCR nucleotide sequences against IMGT/GENE-DB human TR gene sequences. In a later analysis, CDR3 sequences and most-parsimonious VDJ recombination scenarios were assigned using the TCRdist pipeline. In a later analysis, each TCR beta chain was defined by its CDR3 amino acid sequence together with its V-gene family, and reads without a unique V-gene family were excluded. A later analysis removed over 500 highly shared, low-generation-probability nucleotide sequences to deal with suspected cross-contamination and a sequencing artifact. In a later analysis, a clonal expansion index for each public chain was calculated from normalized within-repertoire ranks of inferred template counts. In a later analysis, generation probabilities were computed using a VDJ recombination model fitted to out-of-frame rearrangements, and the results were checked against IGoR. In a later analysis, hypergeometric tests were used to score TCR-TCR, TCR-HLA and TCR-CMV co-occurrence, with a repertoire-size bias correction applied to TCR pairs. To estimate false discovery rates, a later analysis permuted the HLA or CMV assignments 20 times. In a later analysis, co-occurring TCRs were grouped using DBSCAN, and TCRdist sequence similarity was added for clustering within HLA-allele-positive subsets. For co-occurrence clustering, repertoires with fewer than 30,000 or more than 120,000 public chains were excluded, along with roughly 5 repertoires with anomalous nucleotide sharing. The table was pulled from immuneACCESS by TCRdb, which kept in-frame rearrangements only. Such tables lose some clones; where checked, under half of the loss comes from unresolved V genes, and the rest has no known cause. V, J and clone size are taken as reported in that table, and D and trimming were inferred from the DNA itself. The sample table holds more than 110,000 clones. Jointly, the top ten make up roughly 3% of the sample.

About this clone itself: What this receptor recognizes is not known.

Material: PBMCs. The chain joins TRBV5-1 to TRBJ2-3, with 11 middle bases fitting TRBD2. The receptor was isolated from a man in his forties or fifties in good health and CMV-seronegative. The CDR3 is CASTRLAGLPDTQYF. The DNA sequence is given as TGCGCCAGCACCCGACTAGCGGGGCTCCCAGATACGCAGTATTTT.